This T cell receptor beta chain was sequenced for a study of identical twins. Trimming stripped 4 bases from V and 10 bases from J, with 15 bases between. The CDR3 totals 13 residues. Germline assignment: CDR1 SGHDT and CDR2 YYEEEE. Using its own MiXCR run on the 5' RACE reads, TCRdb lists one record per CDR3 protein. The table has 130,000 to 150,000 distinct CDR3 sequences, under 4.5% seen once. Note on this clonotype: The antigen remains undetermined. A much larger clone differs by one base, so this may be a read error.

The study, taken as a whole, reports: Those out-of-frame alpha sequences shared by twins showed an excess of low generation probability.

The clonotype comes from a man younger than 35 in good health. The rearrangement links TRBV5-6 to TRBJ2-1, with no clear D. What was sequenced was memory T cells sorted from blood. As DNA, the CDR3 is TGTGCCAGCAGCATGAGTGGGCCCGGGGAGCAGTTCTTC. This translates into CASSMSGPGEQFF.